The 29 T cell receptor beta chains below were found in one sample sequenced in a study of shared clonotypes between healthy human individuals. Method: immunoSEQ multiplex PCR; TCRdb's copy keeps in-frame clones and lacks some. The sample records about 2.4 million clones, around 90% being singletons. Sample: naive CD4+ T cells sorted from blood. Subset noted: CD45RA+ positively selected. Every receptor here comes from a man aged 18 to 30 in good health.

On this clone itself: Within the sample, other DNA sequences also encode this same CDR3. The genes are TRBV18 and TRBJ2-5; D gene unclear. The CDR3 length is 11 residues. Between the trimmed V and J ends, which lost 4 bases and 3 bases, there was a span of 3 bases. Germline CDR1 reads KGHSH; CDR2 reads LQKENI. The CDR3 DNA follows: TGTGCCAGCTCACGGGAAGAGACCCAGTACTTC. It specifies CASSREETQYF.

This chain's CDR3 is CASSPKENTEAFF. Written as DNA, the CDR3 is TGTGCCAGCAGCCCAAAAGAGAACACTGAAGCTTTCTTT. The chain is built from TRBV11-1 and TRBJ1-1; no firm D call. V shed 5 bases and J shed 1 base, with 8 bases lying between them. The CDR3 has 13 amino acids. Germline CDR1 reads SGHAT; CDR2 reads FQDESV (reference sequence). The full variable domain, completed using reference TRBV11-1 and TRBJ1-1, is EAEVAQSPRYKITEKSQAVAFWCDPISGHATLYWYRQILGQGPELLVQFQDESVVDDSQLPKDRFSAERLKGVDSTLKIQPAELGDSAMYLCASSPKENTEAFFGQGTRLTVV.

The rearrangement links TRBV5-5 to TRBJ1-2; 7 bases line up with TRBD1. Germline values: CDR1 SGHKS, CDR2 YYEKEE (reference sequence). The V gene end was trimmed by 3 bases and the J gene end by 4 bases; junction bases not matched to a gene: 6. This CDR3 contains 14 residues. In DNA, the CDR3 is TGTGCCAGCAGCTCCCAACAGGGGACCTATGGCTACACCTTC. Translated: CASSSQQGTYGYTF.

The V gene is TRBV10-3, the J gene TRBJ2-2, with D maybe TRBD2 (7 bases). The V gene's germline CDR1 is ENHRY and CDR2 SYGVKD. The CDR3 is 14 amino acids. V lost 9 bases and J 1 base, leaving 12 bases between the germline ends. CDR3 in amino acids: CAIAGAGNTGELFF. DNA of the CDR3: TGTGCCATTGCGGGGGCCGGGAACACCGGGGAGCTGTTTTTT.

The chain links TRBV18 to TRBJ1-2; 7 nucleotides line up with TRBD1. The germline gives CDR1 KGHSH, CDR2 LQKENI. With V trimmed by 8 bases and J by 0 bases, 6 bases remained unmatched. The CDR3 length is 14 residues. The CDR3 sequence: CASRTGPANYGYTF. The CDR3 DNA is TGTGCCAGCCGGACAGGTCCAGCTAACTATGGCTACACCTTC.

The genes are TRBV5-4 and TRBJ2-5; possibly TRBD1 for D (6 bases). V dropped 4 bases and J dropped 3 bases, with 16 bases sitting between them. The CDR3 is 15 residues long. Per the germline V gene, CDR1 is SGHNT and CDR2 is YYREEE (reference sequence). The CDR3 sequence: CASSRQGGGEETQYF. CDR3 coding DNA: TGTGCCAGCAGCCGGCAAGGGGGTGGTGAAGAGACCCAGTACTTC.

V gene TRBV5-4 combines with J gene TRBJ2-5; D gene ambiguous. V lost 2 bases and J lost 5, with 10 bases in between. The length of the CDR3 is 13 residues. Germline CDR1 SGHNT, CDR2 YYREEE (reference sequence). CDR3 bases: TGTGCCAGCAGCTTACCCGGCAAGGAGACCCAGTACTTC. Amino acid sequence: CASSLPGKETQYF.

The chain employs TRBV11-3 and TRBJ2-3, with a tentative D call TRBD1 (6 bases). V was cut by 4 bases and J by 0 bases, with 8 bases left in between. CDR1 and CDR2 (germline): SGHNT, YENEEA. CDR3 size: 14 residues. The CDR3 loop reads CASSSQGSTDTQYF. Here the CDR3 DNA reads TGTGCCAGCAGCTCACAGGGTAGCACAGATACGCAGTATTTT. Full variable domain (missing parts from reference TRBV11-3 and TRBJ2-3): EAGVVQSPRYKIIEKKQPVAFWCNPISGHNTLYWYLQNLGQGPELLIRYENEEAVDDSQLPKDRFSAERLKGVDSTLKIQPAELGDSAVYLCASSSQGSTDTQYFGPGTRLTVL.

V and J are TRBV7-9 and TRBJ1-1; D might be TRBD1 (5 bases). Looked up from germline, CDR1 is SEHNR and CDR2 is FQNEAQ (reference sequence). The V and J ends lost 3 bases and 0 bases respectively, with 11 bases between them. There are 15 residues in the CDR3. The CDR3 is CASSLGLAMNTEAFF. Here the CDR3 DNA reads TGTGCCAGCAGCTTGGGGCTGGCTATGAACACTGAAGCTTTCTTT.

CDR3 nucleotide sequence: TGTGCCAGCATTCCAGCGGGCCGCGCGGGGGGGGCGCAGTATTTT. This gives the protein CASIPAGRAGGAQYF. J is TRBJ2-3 and V is TRBV6-6; 9 bases are shared with TRBD2. This CDR3 is 15 amino acids long. V lost 7 bases to trimming and J lost 10 bases; unmatched junction nucleotides: 15. Germline V gives CDR1 MNHNY, CDR2 SVGAGI (reference sequence).

The chain has TRBV6-1 and TRBJ2-1; D is possibly TRBD2 (6 bases). Germline V gene data show CDR1 as MNHNS and CDR2 as SASEGT. The CDR3 has 15 residues. Trimming cost V 5 bases and J 6 bases, with 17 bases left between them. The CDR3 DNA is TGTGCCAGCAGTCCGACTAGGGCCCTTCTCAATGAGCAGTTCTTC. As protein: CASSPTRALLNEQFF.

The chain uses TRBV15 and TRBJ1-2; no definite D call. The germline gives CDR1 LNHNV, CDR2 YYDKDF (reference sequence). The CDR3 runs to 16 residues. The V end lost 0 bases, the J end lost 4 bases, and 15 bases lay between the germline ends. This CDR3 is CATSRDDVGMVYGYTF. The CDR3 region has the DNA TGTGCCACCAGCAGAGATGATGTGGGCATGGTCTATGGCTACACCTTC.

This chain uses TRBV10-2 with TRBJ1-5, with D possibly TRBD1 on 5 matching bases. Trimming shortened V by 9 bases and J by 4 bases, and 13 bases separated the two germline ends. The CDR3 runs to 13 residues. CDR1 and CDR2 from the germline V gene are WSHSY and SAAADI. CDR3 residues: CASRDGINQPQHF. The CDR3 DNA reads as TGCGCCAGTCGGGACGGAATAAATCAGCCCCAGCATTTT.

The gene calls are TRBV6-4 and TRBJ2-2, with a possible D match to TRBD1 (6 bases). The ends were cut back, 6 bases at V and 1 base at J, with 12 bases in the middle. The CDR3 is made up of 15 amino acids. The germline V gene encodes CDR1 MRHNA and CDR2 SNTAGT. CDR3 in amino acids: CASSTGMWNTGELFF. The CDR3 DNA is TGTGCCAGCAGCACAGGGATGTGGAACACCGGGGAGCTGTTTTTT.

This sequence joins TRBV7-9 and TRBJ2-1, with unresolved D. The CDR3 runs 13 residues. Per the germline V gene, CDR1 is SEHNR and CDR2 is FQNEAQ (reference sequence). Trimming cost V 6 bases and J 2 bases, with 8 bases left between them. CDR3 coding DNA: TGTGCCAGCAGGCCTCCGGCCTACAATGAGCAGTTCTTC. Translated, it gives CASRPPAYNEQFF.

The chain has TRBV10-1 and TRBJ2-7; no clear D gene. Deletions cut 7 bases from V and 2 bases from J, with 6 bases between. The CDR3 has 11 amino acids. CDR1 and CDR2 from the germline V gene are WNHNN and SYGVQD (reference sequence). The CDR3 loop reads CASKEAYEQYF. Here the CDR3 DNA reads TGCGCCAGCAAAGAGGCCTACGAGCAGTACTTC.

The rearrangement uses TRBV9 and TRBJ2-5, with 9 bases that match TRBD2. The V gene end was trimmed by 3 bases and the J gene end by 0 bases; junction bases not matched to a gene: 6. The CDR3 covers 16 residues. The germline gives CDR1 SGDLS, CDR2 YYNGEE. The CDR3 loop reads CASSATSGIYQETQYF. The CDR3 nucleotides are TGTGCCAGCAGCGCGACTAGCGGTATATACCAAGAGACCCAGTACTTC.

The gene calls are TRBV28 and TRBJ1-3, with D hard to call. This CDR3 contains 15 residues. The V end was cut by 3 bases, the J end by 0 bases, with 9 bases between. Germline V lookup: CDR1 MDHEN, CDR2 SYDVKM. CDR3 DNA: TGTGCCAGCAGTTTCCAGACTACCTCTGGAAACACCATATATTTT. Protein sequence: CASSFQTTSGNTIYF.

This chain links TRBV7-2 with TRBJ2-7; TRBD2 matches 7 bases. With 2 bases clipped from V and 6 bases from J, the junction kept 1 base outside the gene matches. Germline V CDR1 and CDR2: SGHTA, FQGNSA. The CDR3 contains 12 residues. The CDR3 sequence is CASSLWGGEQYF. The CDR3 bases are TGTGCCAGCAGCTTATGGGGGGGCGAGCAGTACTTC.

As concerns this clone: The same CDR3 can be traced to other DNA sequences in this sample. V gene TRBV10-3 combines with J gene TRBJ1-3, with 7 bases that match TRBD1. There are 15 residues in the CDR3. V lost 0 bases and J lost 2; bases outside the gene matches: 1. Germline V gives CDR1 ENHRY, CDR2 SYGVKD. The CDR3 DNA reads TGTGCCATCAGTGAGTCAGGGGGCGCTGGAAACACCATATATTTT. It codes for CAISESGGAGNTIYF.

With regard to this clone: The sample holds other DNA sequences that translate to the same CDR3. This chain connects TRBV2 to TRBJ2-5, with D tentatively TRBD1 or TRBD2 (5 bases each). This CDR3 contains 12 residues. The V end lost 1 base, the J end lost 5 bases, and 5 bases lay between the germline ends. The V gene's germline CDR1 is SNHLY and CDR2 FYNNEI. DNA of the CDR3: TGTGCCAGCAGTGAAGGGGGGGAGACCCAGTACTTC. Protein product: CASSEGGETQYF.

The J gene is TRBJ2-3, the V gene TRBV7-2, with 9 bases matching TRBD2. This CDR3 is built from 16 residues. Per germline, CDR1 SGHTA and CDR2 FQGNSA. V shed 5 bases, J shed 0 bases, and the junction held 6 bases outside the gene matches. CDR3 nucleotides: TGTGCCAGCAGCCCAGTTAGCGGGAGAAGCACAGATACGCAGTATTTT. This encodes CASSPVSGRSTDTQYF.

This chain links TRBV2 with TRBJ2-2, with D unclear. Germline values: CDR1 SNHLY, CDR2 FYNNEI. Trimming pared 7 bases from V and 4 bases from J, leaving 10 bases between. The CDR3 is 13 residues long. In DNA form, the CDR3 reads TGTGCCAGCACTAGAGGATCCACCGGGGAGCTGTTTTTT. Encoded protein: CASTRGSTGELFF. The complete variable domain, with remaining parts taken from reference TRBV2 and TRBJ2-2, reads EPEVTQTPSHQVTQMGQEVILRCVPISNHLYFYWYRQILGQKVEFLVSFYNNEISEKSEIFDDQFSVERPDGSNFTLKIRSTKLEDSAMYFCASTRGSTGELFFGEGSRLTVL.

V is TRBV5-4 and J is TRBJ2-1; a weak D match, TRBD2 (5 bases). Germline lookup yields CDR1 SGHNT and CDR2 YYREEE (reference sequence). CDR3 size: 14 residues. V shed 4 bases and J shed 9 bases, with 17 bases lying between them. The CDR3: CASSPPGLSSEQFF. In nucleotides, the CDR3 is TGTGCCAGCAGCCCACCAGGACTGTCTAGTGAGCAGTTCTTC.

There are a few counts of this clone. V and J are TRBV14 and TRBJ1-1; 7 nucleotides agree with TRBD1. Germline lookup yields CDR1 SGHDN and CDR2 FVKESK. V shed 11 bases and J 1 base; nucleotides not matched to a gene: 10. The CDR3 spans 14 residues. CDR3 loop: CAVKTGLANTEAFF. The CDR3 DNA follows: TGTGCCGTCAAGACAGGGTTGGCGAACACTGAAGCTTTCTTT.

This chain connects TRBV7-2 to TRBJ1-3; D is unresolved. Trimming shortened V by 3 bases and J by 8 bases, and 11 bases separated the two germline ends. The CDR3 has 13 residues. Germline values: CDR1 SGHTA, CDR2 FQGNSA. The CDR3 sequence: CASSFGTQDTIYF. The CDR3 bases are TGTGCCAGCAGCTTTGGCACCCAGGACACCATATATTTT.

The V and J genes are TRBV11-2 and TRBJ2-7, with TRBD2 matching over 10 bases. This CDR3 has 14 residues. The ends lost 7 bases at V and 5 bases at J; junction bases unmatched: 8. Germline lookup yields CDR1 SGHAT and CDR2 FQNNGV. CDR3: CASTPSGSHNEQYF. CDR3 sequence (DNA): TGTGCCAGCACCCCTAGCGGGAGTCATAACGAGCAGTACTTC.

V usage is TRBV29-1 and J usage is TRBJ2-3; D may match TRBD1 or TRBD2 (6 bases each). The CDR3 length is 14 residues. V gave up 7 bases and J gave up 2 bases, with 16 bases separating them. Germline V gene sequence: CDR1 SQVTM, CDR2 ANQGSEA. CDR3 amino acids: CSAQQGLVTDTQYF. The CDR3 DNA reads as TGCAGCGCTCAACAGGGACTCGTCACAGATACGCAGTATTTT.

V and J are TRBV6-1 and TRBJ2-4; no firm D call. CDR3 length equals 14 residues. The germline V gene encodes CDR1 MNHNS and CDR2 SASEGT. Trimming cost V 3 bases and J 0 bases, with 6 bases left between them. CDR3 coding DNA: TGTGCCAGCAGTGATAAGCTAGCCAAAAACATTCAGTACTTC. It translates to CASSDKLAKNIQYF.